This T cell receptor (beta chain) was sequenced for a study of sequential checkpoint blockade in melanoma. About the study: First-line arms were nivolumab then ipilimumab, or the reverse, randomized 1:1. Both treatment sequences were followed by maintenance nivolumab.

Treatment specified: randomized to nivolumab then ipilimumab (arm A) or the reverse (arm B). From germline, CDR1 is LGHNA and CDR2 YSLEER. V trimming: 5 bases; J trimming: 3 bases; junction bases outside the gene matches: 8. This CDR3 spans 16 amino acids. Sequencing was performed with immunoSEQ multiplex PCR; in TCRdb, only in-frame clones are kept and a portion is missing. The sample has around 30,000 clones, around 82% seen once; the top ten hold 18%. Sequencing was performed on CD8+ T cells sorted from blood (inferred from file names), taken from a patient given nivolumab and ipilimumab in sequence. This TCR came from a human donor with melanoma. The rearrangement joins TRBV4-3 to TRBJ2-7; 12 bases agree with TRBD2. The CDR3 DNA reads as TGCGCCAGCAGCTCACAGACTAGCGGGGGACGCTACGAGCAGTACTTC. Translated: CASSSQTSGGRYEQYF.